Below, 21 T cell receptor beta chains from the same sample are listed, as sequenced in a study of CD8+ T cells in alopecia areata. It was cDNA, reverse transcribed from extracted RNA, that served as the sequencing template. Some clones are missing from TCRdb's copy, which holds only in-frame ones; the method was immunoSEQ multiplex PCR. The sample lists roughly 140,000 clones, 40% to 65% occurring once. The sequenced sample was CD4+ T cells sorted from blood, obtained at week 0. Every receptor here comes from a human donor with alopecia areata.

This clone has only a few counts. The rearrangement joins TRBV7-2 to TRBJ2-1, with 12 bases matching TRBD2. V lost 2 bases, J lost 7 bases, and 3 bases stayed unmatched. The CDR3 loop spans 15 amino acids. The germline gives CDR1 SGHTA, CDR2 FQGNSA. CDR3 residues: CASSLSGLAGNEQFF. CDR3 nucleotides: TGTGCCAGCAGCTTATCAGGACTAGCGGGAAATGAGCAGTTCTTC. The full variable domain, rest sourced from reference TRBV7-2 and TRBJ2-1, is GAGVSQSPSNKVTEKGKDVELRCDPISGHTALYWYRQSLGQGLEFLIYFQGNSAPDKSGLPSDRFSAERTGGSVSTLTIQRTQQEDSAVYLCASSLSGLAGNEQFFGPGTRLTVL.

This clone was seen a handful of times. This chain joins TRBV28 and TRBJ2-5, with 7 bases identical to TRBD2. The CDR3 covers 14 residues. The germline V gene has CDR1 MDHEN and CDR2 SYDVKM. The V segment lost 7 bases and the J segment 2 bases; nucleotides outside the gene matches: 7. In DNA, the CDR3 is TGTGCCAGCAAGGAGGGAGGGCCTCAAGAGACCCAGTACTTC. It yields the protein CASKEGGPQETQYF. The full variable domain, with the rest looked up from reference TRBV28 and TRBJ2-5, is DVKVTQSSRYLVKRTGEKVFLECVQDMDHENMFWYRQDPGLGLRLIYFSYDVKMKEKGDIPEGYSVSREKKERFSLILESASTNQTSMYLCASKEGGPQETQYFGPGTRLLVL.

The chain is built from TRBV5-1 and TRBJ1-2; tentative D call: TRBD1 (5 bases). The CDR3 has 13 amino acids. Germline CDR1 and CDR2: SGHRS and YFSETQ. Trimming removed 1 base at V and 4 bases at J, with 8 bases between. CDR3 bases: TGCGCCAGCAGCTTGCCCGGGACCTATGGCTACACCTTC. Its protein product is CASSLPGTYGYTF.

The chain uses TRBV2 and TRBJ1-1; D perhaps matches TRBD1 (6 bases). Trimming took 8 bases from V and 1 from J, leaving 17 bases between them. Germline CDR1 SNHLY, CDR2 FYNNEI. This CDR3 spans 15 amino acids. The CDR3 bases are TGTGCCAGCGCACACCCCGGGACACAGAACACTGAAGCTTTCTTT. The encoded protein is CASAHPGTQNTEAFF.

This clone has more than one count but fewer than ten. The CDR3 DNA is TGTGCCAGCAGTGTCGGGACAGGGGGCAATCAGCCCCAGCATTTT. Translating gives CASSVGTGGNQPQHF. V and J are TRBV28 and TRBJ1-5, with 10 bases aligning to TRBD1. CDR1 and CDR2 from the germline V gene are MDHEN and SYDVKM. The trim removed 5 bases at V and 2 bases at J, leaving 3 bases unmatched. The CDR3 consists of 15 residues.

This clone was counted only a few times. The sample holds other DNA sequences that translate to the same CDR3. The chain recombines TRBV20-1 with TRBJ2-7; D is ambiguous. This CDR3 spans 11 amino acids. Germline values: CDR1 DFQATT, CDR2 SNEGSKA (reference sequence). V dropped 1 base and J dropped 4 bases, with 5 bases sitting between them. CDR3 residues: CSARGPYEQYF. The CDR3 DNA reads TGCAGTGCTAGAGGGCCGTACGAGCAGTACTTC.

This clone was seen once. This chain uses TRBV30 with TRBJ2-2; unclear D gene. V shed 1 base and J shed 7 bases, with 19 bases lying between them. This CDR3 spans 16 amino acids. Germline CDR1 GTSNPN, CDR2 SVGIG (reference sequence). The CDR3, as DNA: TGTGCCTGGAGTGAAATTAGGTGGACGGTGGTCGGGGAGCTGTTTTTT. This gives the protein CAWSEIRWTVVGELFF.

The V gene is TRBV6-5, the J gene TRBJ2-7, with TRBD1 identical over 10 bases. J was trimmed by 4 bases and V by 2 bases; bases with no gene match: 5. The CDR3 spans 15 residues. CDR1 is MNHEY, CDR2 SVGAGI, per germline. The CDR3 region has the DNA TGTGCCAGCAGTTACCGTCGGGACAGGGGTTACGAGCAGTACTTC. It yields the protein CASSYRRDRGYEQYF.

The genes are TRBV28 and TRBJ2-7; 7 bases fit TRBD2. Per germline, CDR1 MDHEN and CDR2 SYDVKM. V was clipped by 7 bases and J by 1 base; unmatched bases: 7. This CDR3 has 14 amino acids. In DNA, the CDR3 is TGTGCCAGCATAGAAAGCGGGAAATCCTACGAGCAGTACTTC. Its protein product is CASIESGKSYEQYF.

This clone was counted only a few times. The gene calls are TRBV2 and TRBJ2-3; D is undetermined. The germline V and J ends were trimmed by 7 bases and 2 bases, with 10 bases remaining between them. The length of the CDR3 is 13 residues. From germline, CDR1 is SNHLY and CDR2 FYNNEI. The CDR3 loop is CASKTRATDTQYF. The CDR3 DNA reads TGTGCCAGCAAGACAAGGGCCACAGATACGCAGTATTTT.

The genes are TRBV7-2 and TRBJ1-1; D might be TRBD1 (6 bases). The CDR3 sequence is 13 residues long. Germline lookup yields CDR1 SGHTA and CDR2 FQGNSA. V lost 5 bases and J lost 1, with 8 bases in between. The CDR3 DNA reads TGTGCCAGCAGCCAACAGGGGAACACTGAAGCTTTCTTT. Amino acids: CASSQQGNTEAFF.

This clone appeared a single time. The chain links TRBV11-2 to TRBJ2-1, with 11 positions matching TRBD2. Per the germline V gene, CDR1 is SGHAT and CDR2 is FQNNGV. This CDR3 comprises 14 residues. Trimming cost V 5 bases and J 7 bases; bases outside gene matches: 4. The CDR3 DNA reads TGTGCCAGCAGCACCAGGACTAGCGGGAATGAGCAGTTCTTC. Protein: CASSTRTSGNEQFF.

This clone has just a few counts. This sequence joins TRBV2 and TRBJ2-7; 10 nucleotides agree with TRBD2. Germline trimming cut 3 bases from V and 3 bases from J; bases unmatched to any gene: 5. The CDR3 covers 15 residues. CDR1 is SNHLY and CDR2 is FYNNEI in the germline V gene. Written as DNA, the CDR3 is TGTGCCAGCAGTGATCAAGGGACTAGCGTCTACGAGCAGTACTTC. The encoded protein is CASSDQGTSVYEQYF.

The rearrangement links TRBV29-1 to TRBJ2-3, with D possibly matching TRBD2 (5 bases). The CDR3 loop spans 11 amino acids. The germline CDR1 and CDR2 sequences are SQVTM and ANQGSEA. V was shortened by 4 bases and J by 6 bases, with 8 bases between the two germline ends. The CDR3 loop reads CSVVREDTQYF. The CDR3 DNA reads as TGCAGCGTTGTAAGGGAGGATACGCAGTATTTT.

This clone turned up a few times. This chain uses TRBV7-2 with TRBJ2-7, with D perhaps being TRBD1 or TRBD2 (6 bases each). This CDR3 contains 14 residues. Germline values: CDR1 SGHTA, CDR2 FQGNSA. V was pared by 5 bases and J by 9 bases, with 20 bases between. CDR3 DNA: TGTGCCAGCAGCCCTCGTCCGGGGGCGTTGTCGCAGTACTTC. It specifies CASSPRPGALSQYF.

V gene TRBV13 combines with J gene TRBJ2-5; 7 nucleotides match TRBD2. The CDR3 is 17 residues long. V was clipped by 1 base and J by 7 bases; unmatched bases: 15. Germline lookup yields CDR1 PRHDT and CDR2 FYEKMQ (reference sequence). As DNA, the CDR3 is TGTGCCAGCAGCTTAGTGGGAGGGATGGGTAGAGACGGGACCCAGTACTTC. Protein: CASSLVGGMGRDGTQYF.

The genes are TRBV7-2 and TRBJ2-3; maybe TRBD2 (5 bases). The length of the CDR3 is 14 residues. Trimming took 6 bases from V and 2 from J, leaving 12 bases between them. Germline V gives CDR1 SGHTA, CDR2 FQGNSA. The CDR3, as DNA: TGTGCCAGCAGTCTAACTAGGGACACAGATACGCAGTATTTT. Translating it yields CASSLTRDTDTQYF.

The V and J genes are TRBV29-1 and TRBJ2-3; 8 nucleotides align to TRBD2. J was trimmed by 2 bases and V by 6 bases; bases with no gene match: 13. From germline, CDR1 is SQVTM and CDR2 ANQGSEA. The CDR3 covers 16 residues. CDR3 region: CSVGRVIAGTTDTQYF. CDR3 bases: TGCAGCGTGGGGCGGGTGATAGCGGGGACCACAGATACGCAGTATTTT.

V and J are TRBV30 and TRBJ2-1; TRBD2 matches at 8 bases. CDR3 length equals 14 residues. The V segment lost 7 bases and the J segment 6 bases; nucleotides outside the gene matches: 11. From germline, CDR1 is GTSNPN and CDR2 SVGIG (reference sequence). The CDR3 nucleotides are TGTGCCTTTACCGGGACTAGAATGGGCAATGAGCAGTTCTTC. Its translation is CAFTGTRMGNEQFF.

CDR3 DNA sequence: TGTGCCTGGAGTGGGACGGGCTTTTCAGTTCGCAATCAGCCCCAGCATTTT. Its protein product is CAWSGTGFSVRNQPQHF. V and J are TRBV30 and TRBJ1-5; unclear D gene. The CDR3 is 17 residues long. Germline V gene data show CDR1 as GTSNPN and CDR2 as SVGIG (reference sequence). V was shortened by 1 base and J by 2 bases, with 18 bases between the two germline ends.

This clone was recorded a few times. The rearrangement links TRBV29-1 to TRBJ2-1; 8 nucleotides line up with TRBD2. After removal of 2 bases from V and 9 bases from J, the junction contained 6 bases not matched to a gene. CDR3 size: 13 residues. Germline V gives CDR1 SQVTM, CDR2 ANQGSEA. The CDR3 reads CSVEIGGGAEQFF. In nucleotides, the CDR3 is TGCAGCGTTGAAATCGGGGGGGGAGCTGAGCAGTTCTTC.